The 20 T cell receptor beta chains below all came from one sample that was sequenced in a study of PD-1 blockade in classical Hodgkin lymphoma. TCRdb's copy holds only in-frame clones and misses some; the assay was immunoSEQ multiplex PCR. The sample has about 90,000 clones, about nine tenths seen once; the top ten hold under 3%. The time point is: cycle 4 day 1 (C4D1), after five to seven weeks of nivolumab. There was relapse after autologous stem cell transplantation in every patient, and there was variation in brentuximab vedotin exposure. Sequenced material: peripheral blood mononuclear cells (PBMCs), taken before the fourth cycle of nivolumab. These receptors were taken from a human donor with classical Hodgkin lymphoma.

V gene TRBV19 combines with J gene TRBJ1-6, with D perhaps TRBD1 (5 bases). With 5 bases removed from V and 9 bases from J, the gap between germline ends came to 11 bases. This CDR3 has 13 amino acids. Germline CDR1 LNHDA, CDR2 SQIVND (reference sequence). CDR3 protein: CASSFGAGSPLHF. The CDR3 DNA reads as TGTGCCAGTAGTTTTGGGGCCGGTTCACCCCTCCACTTT.

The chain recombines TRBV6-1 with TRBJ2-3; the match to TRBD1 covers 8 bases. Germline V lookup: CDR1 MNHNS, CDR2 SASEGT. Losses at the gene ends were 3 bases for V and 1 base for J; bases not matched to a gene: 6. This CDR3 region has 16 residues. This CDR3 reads CASSDFRQGRTDTQYF. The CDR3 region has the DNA TGTGCCAGCAGTGATTTCAGACAGGGGCGCACAGATACGCAGTATTTT.

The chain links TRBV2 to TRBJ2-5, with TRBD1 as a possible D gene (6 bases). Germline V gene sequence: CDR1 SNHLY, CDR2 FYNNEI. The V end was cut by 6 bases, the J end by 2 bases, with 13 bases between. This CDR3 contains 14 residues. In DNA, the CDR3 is TGTGCCAGCAGCCCCGACAGGCCGCAAGAGACCCAGTACTTC. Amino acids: CASSPDRPQETQYF.

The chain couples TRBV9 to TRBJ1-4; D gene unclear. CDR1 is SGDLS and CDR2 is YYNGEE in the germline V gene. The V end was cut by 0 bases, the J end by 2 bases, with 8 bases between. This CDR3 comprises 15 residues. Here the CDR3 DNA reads TGTGCCAGCAGCGTAGTCCCGGACACTAATGAAAAACTGTTTTTT. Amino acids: CASSVVPDTNEKLFF.

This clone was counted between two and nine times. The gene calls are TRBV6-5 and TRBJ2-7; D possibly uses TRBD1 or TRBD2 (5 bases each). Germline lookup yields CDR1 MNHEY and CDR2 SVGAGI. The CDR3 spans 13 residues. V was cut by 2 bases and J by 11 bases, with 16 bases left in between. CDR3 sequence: CASSYGDPGSEYF. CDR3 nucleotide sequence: TGTGCCAGCAGTTACGGGGACCCCGGTAGCGAGTACTTC.

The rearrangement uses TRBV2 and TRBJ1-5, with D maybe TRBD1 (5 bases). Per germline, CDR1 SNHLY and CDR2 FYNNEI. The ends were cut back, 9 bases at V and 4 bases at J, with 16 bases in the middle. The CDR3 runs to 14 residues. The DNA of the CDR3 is TGTGCCAGTTCGCCCCCAGGGTGGAATCAGCCCCAGCATTTT. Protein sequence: CASSPPGWNQPQHF.

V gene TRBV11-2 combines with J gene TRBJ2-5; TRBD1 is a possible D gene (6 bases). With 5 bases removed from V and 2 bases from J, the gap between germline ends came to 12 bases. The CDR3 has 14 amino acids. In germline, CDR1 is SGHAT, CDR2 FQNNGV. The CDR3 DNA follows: TGTGCCAGCAGCCGGCTCGACAGGCAAGAGACCCAGTACTTC. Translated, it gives CASSRLDRQETQYF.

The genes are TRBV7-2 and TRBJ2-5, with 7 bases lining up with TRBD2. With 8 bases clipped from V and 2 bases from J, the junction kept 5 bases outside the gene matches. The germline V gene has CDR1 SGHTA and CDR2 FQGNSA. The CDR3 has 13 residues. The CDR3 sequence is CASLAAYQETQYF. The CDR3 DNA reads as TGTGCCAGCCTAGCGGCGTATCAAGAGACCCAGTACTTC. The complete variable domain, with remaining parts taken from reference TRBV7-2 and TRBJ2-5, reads GAGVSQSPSNKVTEKGKDVELRCDPISGHTALYWYRQSLGQGLEFLIYFQGNSAPDKSGLPSDRFSAERTGGSVSTLTIQRTQQEDSAVYLCASLAAYQETQYFGPGTRLLVL.

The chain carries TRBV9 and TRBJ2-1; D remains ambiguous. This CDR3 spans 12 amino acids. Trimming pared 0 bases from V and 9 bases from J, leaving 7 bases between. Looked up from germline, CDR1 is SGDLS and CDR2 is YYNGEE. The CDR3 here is CASSVVGGEQFF. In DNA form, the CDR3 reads TGTGCCAGCAGCGTAGTGGGCGGTGAGCAGTTCTTC.

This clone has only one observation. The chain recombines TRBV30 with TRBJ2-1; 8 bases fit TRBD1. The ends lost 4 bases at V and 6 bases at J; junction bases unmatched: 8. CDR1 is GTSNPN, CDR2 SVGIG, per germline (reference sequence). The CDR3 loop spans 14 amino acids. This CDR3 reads CAWKVQGAGNEQFF. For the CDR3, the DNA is TGTGCCTGGAAGGTCCAGGGGGCCGGCAATGAGCAGTTCTTC.

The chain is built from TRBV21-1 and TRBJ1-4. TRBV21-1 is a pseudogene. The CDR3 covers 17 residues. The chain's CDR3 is CAIGGEPQRATNEKLFF. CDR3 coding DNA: TGTGCCATCGGGGGGGAGCCCCAAAGGGCAACTAATGAAAAACTGTTTTTT.

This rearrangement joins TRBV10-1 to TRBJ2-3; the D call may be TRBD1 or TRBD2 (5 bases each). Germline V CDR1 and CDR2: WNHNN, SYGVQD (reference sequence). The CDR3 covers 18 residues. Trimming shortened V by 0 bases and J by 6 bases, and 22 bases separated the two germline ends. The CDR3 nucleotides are TGCGCCAGCAGTGAGTCTTCCCCTGAGGGGTTGTTTTCGGATACGCAGTATTTT. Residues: CASSESSPEGLFSDTQYF.

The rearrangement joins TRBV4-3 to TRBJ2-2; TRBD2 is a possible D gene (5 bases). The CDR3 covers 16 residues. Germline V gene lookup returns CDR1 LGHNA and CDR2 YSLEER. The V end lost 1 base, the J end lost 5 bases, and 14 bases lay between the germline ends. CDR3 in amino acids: CASSQGEGRITGELFF. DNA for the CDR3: TGCGCCAGCAGCCAAGGAGAGGGAAGGATTACCGGGGAGCTGTTTTTT.

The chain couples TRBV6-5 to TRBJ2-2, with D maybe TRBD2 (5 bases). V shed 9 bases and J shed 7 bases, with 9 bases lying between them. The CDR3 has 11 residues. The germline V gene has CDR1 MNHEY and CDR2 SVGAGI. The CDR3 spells CASSEGGELFF. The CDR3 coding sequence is TGTGCCAGTTCCGAGGGCGGGGAGCTGTTTTTT.

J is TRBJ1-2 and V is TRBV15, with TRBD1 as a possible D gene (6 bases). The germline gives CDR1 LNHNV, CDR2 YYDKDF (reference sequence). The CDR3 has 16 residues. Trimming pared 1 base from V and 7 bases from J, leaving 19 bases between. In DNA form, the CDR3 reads TGTGCCACCAGCAGAGGCCAAGGGGGAATCTTCTCTGGCTACACCTTC. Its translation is CATSRGQGGIFSGYTF.

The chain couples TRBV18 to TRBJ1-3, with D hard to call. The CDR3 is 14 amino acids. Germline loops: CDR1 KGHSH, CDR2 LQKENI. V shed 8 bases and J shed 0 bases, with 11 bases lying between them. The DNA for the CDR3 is TGTGCCAGCGCAGCGTTAAACTCTGGAAACACCATATATTTT. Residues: CASAALNSGNTIYF.

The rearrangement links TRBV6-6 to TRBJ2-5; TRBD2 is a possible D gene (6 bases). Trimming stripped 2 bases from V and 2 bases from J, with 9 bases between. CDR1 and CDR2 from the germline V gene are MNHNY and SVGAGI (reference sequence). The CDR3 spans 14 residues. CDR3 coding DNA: TGTGCCAGCAGTTACCCGGGAGCACAAGAGACCCAGTACTTC. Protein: CASSYPGAQETQYF.

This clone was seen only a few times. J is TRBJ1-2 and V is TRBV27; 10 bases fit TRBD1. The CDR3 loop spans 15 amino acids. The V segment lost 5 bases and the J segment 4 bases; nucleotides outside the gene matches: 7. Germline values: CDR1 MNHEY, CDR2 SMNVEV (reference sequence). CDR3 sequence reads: CASSTGTGAPYGYTF. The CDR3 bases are TGTGCCAGCAGTACCGGGACAGGGGCGCCCTATGGCTACACCTTC.

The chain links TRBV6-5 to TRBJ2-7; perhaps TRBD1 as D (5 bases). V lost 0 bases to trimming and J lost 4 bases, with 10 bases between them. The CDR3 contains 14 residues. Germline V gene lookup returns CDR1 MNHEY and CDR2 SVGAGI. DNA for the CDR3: TGTGCCAGCAGTTACTCGATTAGGGGTTACGAGCAGTACTTC. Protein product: CASSYSIRGYEQYF.

In nucleotides, the CDR3 is TGTGCCAGCAGGGTCGGGGGGGTGTTTGAGACCCAGTACTTC. Translation: CASRVGGVFETQYF. This chain connects TRBV27 to TRBJ2-5, with 8 bases that match TRBD2. V dropped 6 bases and J dropped 5; count of bases not matched to a gene: 8. Germline CDR1 is MNHEY and CDR2 is SMNVEV (reference sequence). The length of the CDR3 is 14 residues.